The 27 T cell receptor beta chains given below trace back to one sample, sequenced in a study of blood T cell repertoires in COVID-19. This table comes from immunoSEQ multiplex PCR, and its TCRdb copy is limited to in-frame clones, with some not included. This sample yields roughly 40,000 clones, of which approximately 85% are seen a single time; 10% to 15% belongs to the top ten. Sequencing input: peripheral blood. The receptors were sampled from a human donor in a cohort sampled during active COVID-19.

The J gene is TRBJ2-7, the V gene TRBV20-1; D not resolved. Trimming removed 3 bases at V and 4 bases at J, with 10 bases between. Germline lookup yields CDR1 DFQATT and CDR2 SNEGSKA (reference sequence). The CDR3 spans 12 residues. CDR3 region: CSASEPAYEQYF. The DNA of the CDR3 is TGCAGTGCTAGTGAGCCCGCGTACGAGCAGTACTTC.

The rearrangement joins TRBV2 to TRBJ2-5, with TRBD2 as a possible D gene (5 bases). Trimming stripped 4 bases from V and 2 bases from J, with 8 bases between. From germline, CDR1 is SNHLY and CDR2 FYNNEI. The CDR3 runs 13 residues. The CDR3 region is CASSVTRQETQYF. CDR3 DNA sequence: TGTGCCAGCAGTGTTACTAGACAAGAGACCCAGTACTTC.

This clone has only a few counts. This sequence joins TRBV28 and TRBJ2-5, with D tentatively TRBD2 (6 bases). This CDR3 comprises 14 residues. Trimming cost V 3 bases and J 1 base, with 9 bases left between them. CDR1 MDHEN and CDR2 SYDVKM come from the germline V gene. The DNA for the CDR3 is TGTGCCAGCAGTTTCCGGGGACTCCAAGAGACCCAGTACTTC. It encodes CASSFRGLQETQYF. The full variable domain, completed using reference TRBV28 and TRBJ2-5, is DVKVTQSSRYLVKRTGEKVFLECVQDMDHENMFWYRQDPGLGLRLIYFSYDVKMKEKGDIPEGYSVSREKKERFSLILESASTNQTSMYLCASSFRGLQETQYFGPGTRLLVL.

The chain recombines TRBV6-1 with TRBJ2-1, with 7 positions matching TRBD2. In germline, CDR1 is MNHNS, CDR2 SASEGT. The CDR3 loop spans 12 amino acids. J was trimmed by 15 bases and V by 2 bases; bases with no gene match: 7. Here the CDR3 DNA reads TGTGCCAGCAGTGAAACCGGGAGGAGTGGGTTCTTC. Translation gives CASSETGRSGFF.

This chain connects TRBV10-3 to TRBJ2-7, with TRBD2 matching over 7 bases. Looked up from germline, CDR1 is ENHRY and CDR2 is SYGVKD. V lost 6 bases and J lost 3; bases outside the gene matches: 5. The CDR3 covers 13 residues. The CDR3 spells CAIRAGENYEQYF. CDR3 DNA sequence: TGTGCCATCAGGGCGGGGGAGAACTACGAGCAGTACTTC.

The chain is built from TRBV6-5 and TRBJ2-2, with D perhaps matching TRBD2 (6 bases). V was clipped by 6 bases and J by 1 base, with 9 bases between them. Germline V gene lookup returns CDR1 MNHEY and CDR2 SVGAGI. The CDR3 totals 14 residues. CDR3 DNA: TGTGCCAGCAGACGGGAGCTGAACACCGGGGAGCTGTTTTTT. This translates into CASRRELNTGELFF.

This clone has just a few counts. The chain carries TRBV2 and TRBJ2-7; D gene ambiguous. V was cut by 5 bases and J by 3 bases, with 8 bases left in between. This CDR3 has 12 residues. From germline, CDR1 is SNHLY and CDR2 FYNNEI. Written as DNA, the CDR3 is TGTGCCAGCAGTAACAGATTCTACGAGCAGTACTTC. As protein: CASSNRFYEQYF.

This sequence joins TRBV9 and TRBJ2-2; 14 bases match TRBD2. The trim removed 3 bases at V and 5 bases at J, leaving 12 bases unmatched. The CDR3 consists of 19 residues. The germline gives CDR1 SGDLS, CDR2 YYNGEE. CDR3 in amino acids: CASSARTSGGFSATGELFF. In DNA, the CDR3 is TGTGCCAGCAGCGCCCGGACTAGCGGGGGGTTCTCCGCAACCGGGGAGCTGTTTTTT.

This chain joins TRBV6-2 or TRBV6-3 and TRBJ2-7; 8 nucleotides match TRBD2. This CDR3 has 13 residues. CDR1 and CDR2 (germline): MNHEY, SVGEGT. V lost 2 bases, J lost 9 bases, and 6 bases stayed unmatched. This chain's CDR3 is CASSYPRGARQYF. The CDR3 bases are TGTGCCAGCAGTTACCCGCGGGGGGCCCGGCAGTACTTC.

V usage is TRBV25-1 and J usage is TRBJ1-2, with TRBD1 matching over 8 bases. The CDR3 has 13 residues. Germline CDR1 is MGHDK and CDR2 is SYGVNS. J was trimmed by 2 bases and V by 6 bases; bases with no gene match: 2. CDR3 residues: CASRTGANYGYTF. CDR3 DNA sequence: TGTGCCAGCAGGACAGGGGCGAACTATGGCTACACCTTC.

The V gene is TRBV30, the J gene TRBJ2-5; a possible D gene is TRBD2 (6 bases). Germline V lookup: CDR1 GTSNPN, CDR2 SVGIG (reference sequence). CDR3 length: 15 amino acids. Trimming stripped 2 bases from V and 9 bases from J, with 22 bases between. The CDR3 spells CAWSLNGLSREAQYF. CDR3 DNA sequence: TGTGCCTGGAGTCTGAACGGCCTCTCAAGGGAGGCCCAGTACTTC.

This CDR3 is CSVWTGGGNTIYF. The CDR3, as DNA: TGCAGCGTGTGGACAGGGGGGGGAAACACCATATATTTT. The chain is built from TRBV29-1 and TRBJ1-3; 10 positions match TRBD1. Trimming took 6 bases from V and 4 from J; bases not matched to a gene: 3. Germline V lookup: CDR1 SQVTM, CDR2 ANQGSEA. This CDR3 has 13 amino acids.

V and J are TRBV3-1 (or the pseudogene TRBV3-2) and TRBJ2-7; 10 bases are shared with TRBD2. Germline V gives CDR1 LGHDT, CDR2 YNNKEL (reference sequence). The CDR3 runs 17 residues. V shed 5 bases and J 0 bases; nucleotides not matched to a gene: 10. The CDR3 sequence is CASSALSGGHSSYEQYF. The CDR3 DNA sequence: TGTGCCAGCAGCGCCCTTAGCGGGGGGCATAGCTCCTACGAGCAGTACTTC.

The CDR3 DNA reads TGTGCCAGCAGGGACAGGGTTACTGAAGCTTTCTTT. Protein sequence: CASRDRVTEAFF. The chain recombines TRBV12-3 or TRBV12-4 with TRBJ1-1; 8 nucleotides agree with TRBD1. The CDR3 runs to 12 residues. The V gene end was trimmed by 6 bases and the J gene end by 5 bases; junction bases not matched to a gene: 2.

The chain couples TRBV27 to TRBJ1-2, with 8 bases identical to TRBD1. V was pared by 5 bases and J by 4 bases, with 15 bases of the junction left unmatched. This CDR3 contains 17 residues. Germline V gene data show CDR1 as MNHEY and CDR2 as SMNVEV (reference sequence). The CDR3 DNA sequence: TGTGCCAGCAGTCCCCTCCCGCGACAGGGGTGGTTCTATGGCTACACCTTC. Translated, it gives CASSPLPRQGWFYGYTF.

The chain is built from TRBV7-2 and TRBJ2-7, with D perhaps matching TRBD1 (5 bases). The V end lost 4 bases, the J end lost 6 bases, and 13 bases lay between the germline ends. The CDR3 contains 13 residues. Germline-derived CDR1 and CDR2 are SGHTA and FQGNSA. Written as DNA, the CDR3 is TGTGCCAGCAGCTCCTCTCCTAGGGGCGAGCAGTACTTC. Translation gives CASSSSPRGEQYF.

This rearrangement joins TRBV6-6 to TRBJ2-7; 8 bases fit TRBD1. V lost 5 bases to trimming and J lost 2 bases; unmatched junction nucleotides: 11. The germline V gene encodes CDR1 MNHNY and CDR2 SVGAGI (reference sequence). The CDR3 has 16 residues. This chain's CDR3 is CASSPGRGQATYEQYF. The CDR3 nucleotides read TGTGCCAGCAGTCCTGGAAGGGGACAGGCAACCTACGAGCAGTACTTC.

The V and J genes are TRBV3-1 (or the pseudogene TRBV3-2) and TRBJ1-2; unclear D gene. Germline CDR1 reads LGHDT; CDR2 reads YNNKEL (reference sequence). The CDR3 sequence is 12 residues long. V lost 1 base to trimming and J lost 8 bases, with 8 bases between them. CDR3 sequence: CASSQGGVGYTF. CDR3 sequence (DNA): TGTGCCAGCAGCCAAGGCGGGGTCGGCTACACCTTC.

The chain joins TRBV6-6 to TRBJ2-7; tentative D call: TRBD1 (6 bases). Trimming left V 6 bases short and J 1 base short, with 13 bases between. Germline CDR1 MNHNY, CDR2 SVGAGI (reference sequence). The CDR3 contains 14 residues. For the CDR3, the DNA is TGTGCCAGCAGGAACAGGGTGGGTTCCTACGAGCAGTACTTC. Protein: CASRNRVGSYEQYF.

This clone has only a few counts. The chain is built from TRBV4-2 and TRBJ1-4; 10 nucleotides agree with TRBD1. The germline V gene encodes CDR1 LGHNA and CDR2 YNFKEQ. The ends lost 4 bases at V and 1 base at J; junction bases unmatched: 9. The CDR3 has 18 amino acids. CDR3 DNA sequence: TGTGCCAGCAGCCCGGGAGGGGGGACAGGGGTAACTAATGAAAAACTGTTTTTT. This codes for CASSPGGGTGVTNEKLFF.

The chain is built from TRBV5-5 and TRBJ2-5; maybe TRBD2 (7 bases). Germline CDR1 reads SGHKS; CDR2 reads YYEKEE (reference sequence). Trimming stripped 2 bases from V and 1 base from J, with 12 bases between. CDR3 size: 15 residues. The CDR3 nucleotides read TGTGCCAGCAGCTTAGGGGGGGGGACCCAAGAGACCCAGTACTTC. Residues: CASSLGGGTQETQYF.

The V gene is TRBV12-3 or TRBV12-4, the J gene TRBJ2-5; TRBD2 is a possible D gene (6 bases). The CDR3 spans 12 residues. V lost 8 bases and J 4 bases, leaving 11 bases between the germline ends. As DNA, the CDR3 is TGTGCCAGCCAGTCGGGGGTAGAGACCCAGTACTTC. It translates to CASQSGVETQYF.

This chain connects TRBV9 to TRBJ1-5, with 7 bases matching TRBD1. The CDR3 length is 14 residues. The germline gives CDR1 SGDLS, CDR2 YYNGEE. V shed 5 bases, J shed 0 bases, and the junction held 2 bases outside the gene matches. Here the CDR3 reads CASSRGPSNQPQHF. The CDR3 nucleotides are TGTGCCAGCAGTAGGGGGCCTAGCAATCAGCCCCAGCATTTT.

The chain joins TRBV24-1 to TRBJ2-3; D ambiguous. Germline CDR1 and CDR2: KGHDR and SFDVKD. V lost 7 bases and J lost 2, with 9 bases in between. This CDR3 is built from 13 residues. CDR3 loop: CATRGRSTDTQYF. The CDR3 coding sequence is TGTGCCACCAGGGGCAGATCCACAGATACGCAGTATTTT.

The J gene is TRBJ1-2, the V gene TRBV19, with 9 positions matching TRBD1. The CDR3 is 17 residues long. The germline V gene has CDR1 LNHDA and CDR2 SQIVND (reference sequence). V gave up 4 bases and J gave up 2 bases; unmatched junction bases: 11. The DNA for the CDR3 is TGTGCCAGTAGTACACGCCCGGGACAGGGCTCCAACTATGGCTACACCTTC. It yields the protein CASSTRPGQGSNYGYTF.

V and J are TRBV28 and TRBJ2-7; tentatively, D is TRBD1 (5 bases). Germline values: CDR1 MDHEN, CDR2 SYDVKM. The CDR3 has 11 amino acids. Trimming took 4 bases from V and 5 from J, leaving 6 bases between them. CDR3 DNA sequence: TGTGCCAGCAGTTGGGGCCACGAGCAGTACTTC. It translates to CASSWGHEQYF.

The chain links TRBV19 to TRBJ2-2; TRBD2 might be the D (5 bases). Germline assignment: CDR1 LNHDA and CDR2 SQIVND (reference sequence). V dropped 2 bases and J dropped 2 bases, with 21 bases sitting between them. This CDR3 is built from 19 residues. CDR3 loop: CASSIKGPGFRDNTGELFF. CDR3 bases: TGTGCCAGTAGTATAAAAGGACCGGGATTCCGAGATAACACCGGGGAGCTGTTTTTT.